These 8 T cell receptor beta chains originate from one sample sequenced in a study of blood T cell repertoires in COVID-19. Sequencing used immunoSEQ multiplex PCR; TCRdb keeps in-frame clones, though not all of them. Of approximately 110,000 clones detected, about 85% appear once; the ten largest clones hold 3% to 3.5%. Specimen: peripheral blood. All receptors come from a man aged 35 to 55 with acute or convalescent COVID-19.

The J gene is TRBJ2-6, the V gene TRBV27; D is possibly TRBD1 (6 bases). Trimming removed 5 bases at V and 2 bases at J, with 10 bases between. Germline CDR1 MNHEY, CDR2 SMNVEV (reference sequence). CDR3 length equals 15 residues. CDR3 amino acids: CASSQTGTGANVLTF. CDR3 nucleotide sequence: TGTGCCAGCAGTCAGACAGGAACTGGGGCCAACGTCCTGACTTTC.

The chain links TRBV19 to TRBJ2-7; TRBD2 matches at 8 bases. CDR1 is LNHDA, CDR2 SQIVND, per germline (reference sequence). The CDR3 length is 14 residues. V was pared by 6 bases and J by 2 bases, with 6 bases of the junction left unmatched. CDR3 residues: CASSESGGAYEQYF. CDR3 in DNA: TGTGCCAGTAGCGAGAGCGGGGGAGCCTACGAGCAGTACTTC.

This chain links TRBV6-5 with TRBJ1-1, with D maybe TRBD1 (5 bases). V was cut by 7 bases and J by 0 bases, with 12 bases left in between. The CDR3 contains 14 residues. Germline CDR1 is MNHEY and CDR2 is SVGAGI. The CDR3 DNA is TGTGCCAGCACCTGGGGCACGATGAACACTGAAGCTTTCTTT. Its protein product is CASTWGTMNTEAFF.

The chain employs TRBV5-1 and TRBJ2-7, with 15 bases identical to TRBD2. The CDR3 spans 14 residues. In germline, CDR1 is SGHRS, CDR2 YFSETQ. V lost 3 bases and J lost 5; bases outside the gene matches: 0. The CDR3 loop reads CASSWTSGGDEQYF. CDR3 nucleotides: TGCGCCAGCAGCTGGACTAGCGGGGGGGACGAGCAGTACTTC.

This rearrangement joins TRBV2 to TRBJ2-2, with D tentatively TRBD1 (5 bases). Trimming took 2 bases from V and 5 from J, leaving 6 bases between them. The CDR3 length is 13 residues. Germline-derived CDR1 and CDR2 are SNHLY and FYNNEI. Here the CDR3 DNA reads TGTGCCAGCAGTGAAAGGGGAACCGGGGAGCTGTTTTTT. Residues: CASSERGTGELFF.

CDR3 amino acids: CASSLVTGLSEKLFF. Here the CDR3 DNA reads TGTGCCAGCAGCTTGGTCACAGGGTTGAGTGAAAAACTGTTTTTT. The V call is TRBV7-9, the J call TRBJ1-4; perhaps TRBD1 as D (6 bases). The CDR3 covers 15 residues. The ends were cut back, 3 bases at V and 7 bases at J, with 15 bases in the middle. Per germline, CDR1 SEHNR and CDR2 FQNEAQ (reference sequence). Filled out from reference TRBV7-9 and TRBJ1-4, the complete variable domain reads DTGVSQNPRHKITKRGQNVTFRCDPISEHNRLYWYRQTLGQGPEFLTYFQNEAQLEKSRLLSDRFSAERPKGSFSTLEIQRTEQGDSAMYLCASSLVTGLSEKLFFGSGTQLSVL.

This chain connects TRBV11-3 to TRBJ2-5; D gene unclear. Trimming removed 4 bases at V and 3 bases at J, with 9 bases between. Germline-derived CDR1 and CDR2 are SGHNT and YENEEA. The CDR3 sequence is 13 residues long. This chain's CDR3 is CASSSDLEETQYF. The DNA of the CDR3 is TGTGCCAGCAGCTCCGACTTAGAAGAGACCCAGTACTTC.

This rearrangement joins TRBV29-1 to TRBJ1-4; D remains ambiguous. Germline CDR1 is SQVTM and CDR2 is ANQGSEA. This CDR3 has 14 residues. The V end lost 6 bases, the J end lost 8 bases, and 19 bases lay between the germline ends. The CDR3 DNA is TGCAGCGTGGGTCTCATTTTGGGAGGCGAAAAACTGTTTTTT. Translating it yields CSVGLILGGEKLFF.